The 27 T cell receptor beta chains presented below share a single source sample, sequenced in a study of blood T cell repertoires in COVID-19. The repertoire was sequenced with immunoSEQ multiplex PCR; TCRdb's copy has only in-frame clones and lacks some. The repertoire holds around 99,000 clones, with about 90% as singletons. What was sequenced was peripheral blood. These receptors originate from a human donor in a cohort sampled during active COVID-19.

The V gene is TRBV7-9, the J gene TRBJ1-5, with D uncertain. V lost 0 bases to trimming and J lost 4 bases, with 10 bases between them. Germline-derived CDR1 and CDR2 are SEHNR and FQNEAQ (reference sequence). The CDR3 extends over 15 amino acids. In DNA, the CDR3 is TGTGCCAGCAGCTTAGCCCCTGGCCATAATCAGCCCCAGCATTTT. Encoded protein: CASSLAPGHNQPQHF. The variable domain in full, completed from reference TRBV7-9 and TRBJ1-5, reads DTGVSQNPRHKITKRGQNVTFRCDPISEHNRLYWYRQTLGQGPEFLTYFQNEAQLEKSRLLSDRFSAERPKGSFSTLEIQRTEQGDSAMYLCASSLAPGHNQPQHFGDGTRLSIL.

The chain joins TRBV19 to TRBJ2-7, with a possible D match to TRBD2 (5 bases). Germline lookup yields CDR1 LNHDA and CDR2 SQIVND (reference sequence). Deletions cut 3 bases from V and 3 bases from J, with 9 bases between. The CDR3 contains 13 residues. CDR3 residues: CASSIGKIYEQYF. CDR3 sequence (DNA): TGTGCCAGTAGTATCGGGAAAATCTACGAGCAGTACTTC.

This clone was seen only a few times. The CDR3 loop is CASGSDRWNQPQHF. In nucleotides, the CDR3 is TGTGCCAGCGGATCGGACAGGTGGAATCAGCCCCAGCATTTT. The gene calls are TRBV9 and TRBJ1-5, with TRBD1 identical over 7 bases. Germline V CDR1 and CDR2: SGDLS, YYNGEE. CDR3 size: 14 residues. V gave up 7 bases and J gave up 4 bases; unmatched junction bases: 8.

The genes are TRBV10-2 and TRBJ2-4; no clear D. V was trimmed by 2 bases and J by 2 bases, leaving 7 bases between them. CDR1 WSHSY and CDR2 SAAADI come from the germline V gene. This CDR3 has 14 amino acids. CDR3 sequence reads: CASSEGSSKNIQYF. The CDR3 DNA reads TGCGCCAGCAGTGAGGGTAGTTCCAAAAACATTCAGTACTTC.

The chain is built from TRBV3-1 (or the pseudogene TRBV3-2) and TRBJ1-2, with 9 positions matching TRBD1. J lost 6 bases, V lost 1 base, and 9 bases had no gene match. Germline V gives CDR1 LGHDT, CDR2 YNNKEL (reference sequence). This CDR3 spans 16 amino acids. Here the CDR3 reads CASSQADRGFTNGYTF. The DNA of the CDR3 is TGTGCCAGCAGCCAAGCGGACAGGGGATTTACCAATGGCTACACCTTC.

The chain joins TRBV20-1 to TRBJ2-1; tentative D call: TRBD2 (6 bases). This CDR3 is 10 amino acids long. Trimming left V 5 bases short and J 10 bases short, with 9 bases between. Germline V gene sequence: CDR1 DFQATT, CDR2 SNEGSKA (reference sequence). The CDR3 region has the DNA TGCAGTGCTGGCCGGGAGGAGCAGTTCTTC. The encoded protein is CSAGREEQFF.

V usage is TRBV5-1 and J usage is TRBJ2-7; 9 bases map to TRBD1. The V segment lost 4 bases and the J segment 7 bases; nucleotides outside the gene matches: 6. CDR3 length: 13 residues. CDR1 is SGHRS, CDR2 YFSETQ, per germline. CDR3 protein: CASSRDREGEQYF. The CDR3 DNA reads as TGCGCCAGCAGCAGGGACAGGGAGGGGGAGCAGTACTTC. The whole variable domain, filled in from reference TRBV5-1 and TRBJ2-7, reads KAGVTQTPRYLIKTRGQQVTLSCSPISGHRSVSWYQQTPGQGLQFLFEYFSETQRNKGNFPGRFSGRQFSNSRSEMNVSTLELGDSALYLCASSRDREGEQYFGPGTRLTVT.

This chain connects TRBV6-1 to TRBJ1-5, with TRBD1 matching 10 bases. The V gene end was trimmed by 2 bases and the J gene end by 0 bases; junction bases not matched to a gene: 4. Germline loops: CDR1 MNHNS, CDR2 SASEGT. The length of the CDR3 is 17 residues. The CDR3 DNA follows: TGTGCCAGCAGTGAAAGGACAGGGGGTATTAGCAATCAGCCCCAGCATTTT. This translates into CASSERTGGISNQPQHF.

The J gene is TRBJ2-3, the V gene TRBV7-6, with TRBD2 matching 13 bases. The V gene end was trimmed by 6 bases and the J gene end by 3 bases; junction bases not matched to a gene: 6. This CDR3 region has 16 residues. CDR1 is SGHVS and CDR2 is FNYEAQ in the germline V gene. Written as DNA, the CDR3 is TGTGCCAGCAGGTCACTAGCGGGAGGGGGAACAGATACGCAGTATTTT. It codes for CASRSLAGGGTDTQYF.

The chain uses TRBV3-1 (or the pseudogene TRBV3-2) and TRBJ1-3; D is possibly TRBD1 (5 bases). Germline-derived CDR1 and CDR2 are LGHDT and YNNKEL (reference sequence). The CDR3 is made up of 19 amino acids. Trimming shortened V by 1 base and J by 0 bases, and 19 bases separated the two germline ends. The CDR3 here is CASSQVHRRQGDSGNTIYF. CDR3 coding DNA: TGTGCCAGCAGCCAAGTACACCGACGTCAGGGCGACTCTGGAAACACCATATATTTT.

The J gene is TRBJ1-1, the V gene TRBV12-5, with 9 bases identical to TRBD1. J was trimmed by 0 bases and V by 5 bases; bases with no gene match: 1. CDR3 length: 14 amino acids. Germline CDR1 LGHNT, CDR2 FRNRAP. In DNA, the CDR3 is TGTGCTAGTGGTACAGGGGGCATGAACACTGAAGCTTTCTTT. Amino acids: CASGTGGMNTEAFF. Complete variable domain (other parts from reference TRBV12-5 and TRBJ1-1): DARVTQTPRHKVTEMGQEVTMRCQPILGHNTVFWYRQTMMQGLELLAYFRNRAPLDDSGMPKDRFSAEMPDATLATLKIQPSEPRDSAVYFCASGTGGMNTEAFFGQGTRLTVV.

The chain uses TRBV4-1 and TRBJ1-1; D is perhaps TRBD1 (6 bases). The V end lost 1 base, the J end lost 7 bases, and 19 bases lay between the germline ends. The CDR3 covers 16 residues. Germline CDR1 reads MGHRA; CDR2 reads YSYEKL. The CDR3 sequence: CASSQAWGAGVDEAFF. CDR3 in DNA: TGCGCCAGCAGCCAAGCCTGGGGAGCAGGGGTGGATGAAGCTTTCTTT.

The chain links TRBV10-3 to TRBJ1-2; D is undetermined. Germline CDR1 reads ENHRY; CDR2 reads SYGVKD. The CDR3 sequence is 12 residues long. V lost 6 bases, J lost 2 bases, and 7 bases lay in between. The CDR3 coding sequence is TGTGCCATCAGCAACTCAAACTATGGCTACACCTTC. Its translation is CAISNSNYGYTF.

CDR3 protein: CASSARGAETQYF. The DNA for the CDR3 is TGTGCCAGCAGCGCTCGCGGGGCGGAGACCCAGTACTTC. The chain couples TRBV9 to TRBJ2-5; TRBD2 might be the D (6 bases). The CDR3 runs 13 residues. Deletions cut 3 bases from V and 5 bases from J, with 11 bases between. Germline values: CDR1 SGDLS, CDR2 YYNGEE.

CDR3 sequence: CASGGDPGKREGYNEQFF. Written as DNA, the CDR3 is TGTGCTAGTGGTGGAGACCCCGGGAAGCGGGAGGGCTACAATGAGCAGTTCTTC. The gene calls are TRBV12-5 and TRBJ2-1; 10 bases align to TRBD2. The V and J ends lost 5 bases and 3 bases, in that order; junction bases with no gene match: 13. The germline CDR1 and CDR2 sequences are LGHNT and FRNRAP. The CDR3 contains 18 residues.

V gene TRBV6-4 combines with J gene TRBJ1-5, with 7 bases lining up with TRBD1. Germline assignment: CDR1 MRHNA and CDR2 SNTAGT. Trimming removed 2 bases from V and 4 bases from J; junction bases left unmatched: 2. This CDR3 region has 14 residues. CDR3 DNA sequence: TGTGCCAGCAGTGACCAGGGGGGAAATCAGCCCCAGCATTTT. This codes for CASSDQGGNQPQHF.

The J gene is TRBJ1-2, the V gene TRBV18; TRBD1 agrees at 10 bases. The CDR3 consists of 17 residues. In germline, CDR1 is KGHSH, CDR2 LQKENI. Trimming took 6 bases from V and 4 from J; bases not matched to a gene: 14. The DNA of the CDR3 is TGTGCCAGCTCGAATGCCCTTCCGGGACAGGGGACCTATGGCTACACCTTC. Its translation: CASSNALPGQGTYGYTF. Using reference TRBV18 and TRBJ1-2 for the parts outside the CDR3, the full variable domain is NAGVMQNPRHLVRRRGQEARLRCSPMKGHSHVYWYRQLPEEGLKFMVYLQKENIIDESGMPKERFSAEFPKEGPSILRIQQVVRGDSAAYFCASSNALPGQGTYGYTFGSGTRLTVV.

The CDR3 nucleotides are TGCGCCAGCAGCTCCTCCGGACAGGGGTACAATGAGCAGTTCTTC. It encodes CASSSSGQGYNEQFF. J is TRBJ2-1 and V is TRBV5-1, with 9 bases fitting TRBD1. Germline values: CDR1 SGHRS, CDR2 YFSETQ. The CDR3 runs to 15 residues. The J segment lost 4 bases and the V segment lost 3 bases, leaving 5 bases of the junction unmatched.

The V gene is TRBV19, the J gene TRBJ1-6; D remains ambiguous. V gave up 3 bases and J gave up 8 bases, with 8 bases separating them. This CDR3 contains 13 residues. Per germline, CDR1 LNHDA and CDR2 SQIVND (reference sequence). The CDR3 protein is CASSIFGDSPLHF. The DNA of the CDR3 is TGTGCCAGTAGTATTTTCGGGGATTCACCCCTCCACTTT.

The rearrangement joins TRBV9 to TRBJ1-1; maybe TRBD1 (6 bases). The V end was cut by 0 bases, the J end by 1 base, with 13 bases between. Germline values: CDR1 SGDLS, CDR2 YYNGEE. The CDR3 sequence is 16 residues long. DNA for the CDR3: TGTGCCAGCAGCGTAGGAGCTACAGGGACGAACACTGAAGCTTTCTTT. This encodes CASSVGATGTNTEAFF.

The chain joins TRBV11-3 to TRBJ1-3; the D gene is possibly TRBD1 (6 bases). The length of the CDR3 is 16 residues. Looked up from germline, CDR1 is SGHNT and CDR2 is YENEEA. With 5 bases removed from V and 0 bases from J, the gap between germline ends came to 14 bases. In DNA form, the CDR3 reads TGTGCCAGCAGCCAAGACAGGTCCAGCTCTGGAAACACCATATATTTT. It specifies CASSQDRSSSGNTIYF.

The chain links TRBV7-9 to TRBJ1-6; weak D call: TRBD1 (6 bases). Trimming removed 3 bases from V and 8 bases from J, with 14 bases in between. Germline V gene sequence: CDR1 SEHNR, CDR2 FQNEAQ (reference sequence). CDR3 length: 15 residues. The CDR3 here is CASSLAQGPDSPLHF. Written as DNA, the CDR3 is TGTGCCAGCAGCTTGGCACAGGGCCCCGATTCACCCCTCCACTTT.

The chain links TRBV19 to TRBJ2-1; 7 bases are a match to TRBD1. V shed 5 bases, J shed 5 bases, and the junction held 9 bases outside the gene matches. The CDR3 contains 15 residues. From germline, CDR1 is LNHDA and CDR2 SQIVND (reference sequence). As DNA, the CDR3 is TGTGCCAGTAGTCTACAGGGGATCAGAGACAATGAGCAGTTCTTC. Protein: CASSLQGIRDNEQFF.

V usage is TRBV28 and J usage is TRBJ2-7, with 9 bases identical to TRBD1. The germline V gene has CDR1 MDHEN and CDR2 SYDVKM. The CDR3 consists of 14 residues. The V gene end was trimmed by 7 bases and the J gene end by 0 bases; junction bases not matched to a gene: 4. The CDR3 region is CASTRDRVSYEQYF. The CDR3 nucleotides are TGTGCCAGCACCCGGGACAGGGTCTCCTACGAGCAGTACTTC.

The sample holds one count of this clone. The chain has TRBV7-9 and TRBJ1-6, with TRBD1 identical over 7 bases. The CDR3 extends over 15 amino acids. The germline V gene encodes CDR1 SEHNR and CDR2 FQNEAQ (reference sequence). The V and J ends lost 5 bases and 5 bases, in that order; junction bases with no gene match: 6. This chain's CDR3 is CASSRRQGDNSPLHF. CDR3 sequence (DNA): TGTGCCAGCAGCAGAAGACAGGGTGATAATTCACCCCTCCACTTT.

The J gene is TRBJ2-5, the V gene TRBV5-1; D is unresolved. V lost 0 bases to trimming and J lost 5 bases, with 11 bases between them. CDR3 size: 14 residues. Germline V CDR1 and CDR2: SGHRS, YFSETQ. The CDR3 loop reads CASSLVSGRETQYF. The CDR3 nucleotides read TGCGCCAGCAGCTTGGTATCGGGTCGGGAGACCCAGTACTTC.

This chain uses TRBV9 with TRBJ2-1; 8 bases are shared with TRBD2. The junction had 12 bases not matched to a gene; V was cut back by 4 bases and J by 9 bases. Germline-derived CDR1 and CDR2 are SGDLS and YYNGEE. This CDR3 contains 15 residues. CDR3 amino acids: CASSPPGLVSGEQFF. CDR3 DNA sequence: TGTGCCAGCAGCCCCCCGGGACTAGTCTCGGGTGAGCAGTTCTTC.